One sample yielded the 10 T cell receptor beta chains listed below, sequenced in a study of T cells in Graves' hyperthyroidism and ophthalmopathy. It was RNA transcripts that yielded the amplified TCR beta CDR3 regions. Carried out on the TCR CDR3, a first-round RT-PCR used the HTBI primer set. TCRdb processed the multiplex PCR reads anew with MiXCR; each CDR3 protein has one entry. This repertoire shows about 300,000 distinct CDR3 sequences, roughly an eighth found once; its top ten account for approximately 7.9%. Sequencing used blood. Receptors originate from a woman aged 40-49 years with Graves' hyperthyroidism.

J is TRBJ2-2 and V is TRBV7-9; 10 nucleotides match TRBD2. This CDR3 spans 15 amino acids. Losses at the gene ends were 5 bases for V and 7 bases for J; bases not matched to a gene: 7. Germline-derived CDR1 and CDR2 are SEHNR and FQNEAQ (reference sequence). CDR3 residues: CASSPAGGPIGELFF. The CDR3 DNA reads as TGTGCCAGCAGCCCAGCGGGAGGGCCGATCGGGGAGCTGTTTTTT.

This clonotype was seen ten or more times. The CDR3 region has the DNA TGCGCCAGCAGCCCAGACAGGGGGGAAGCTTTCTTT. It encodes CASSPDRGEAFF. This chain connects TRBV5-1 to TRBJ1-1; 9 bases align to TRBD1. V lost 4 bases to trimming and J lost 8 bases; unmatched junction nucleotides: 3. From germline, CDR1 is SGHRS and CDR2 YFSETQ. The CDR3 loop spans 12 amino acids.

Ten or more counts support this clonotype. This chain uses TRBV6-2 or TRBV6-3 with TRBJ2-7, with a tentative D call TRBD2 (6 bases). CDR3 length equals 15 residues. Germline CDR1 is MNHEY and CDR2 is SVGEGT. Trimming removed 2 bases at V and 6 bases at J, with 17 bases between. This CDR3 is CASSYPGTFSGEQYF. In DNA form, the CDR3 reads TGTGCCAGCAGTTACCCTGGGACTTTTTCGGGCGAGCAGTACTTC.

The sample holds many counts of this clonotype. This rearrangement joins TRBV5-5 to TRBJ2-7; D is undetermined. This CDR3 contains 16 residues. Germline V gene sequence: CDR1 SGHKS, CDR2 YYEKEE (reference sequence). The ends were cut back, 4 bases at V and 2 bases at J, with 19 bases in the middle. This CDR3 reads CASSPAGAYPTYEQYF. CDR3 coding DNA: TGTGCCAGCAGCCCGGCAGGCGCATACCCAACCTACGAGCAGTACTTC.

This clonotype was seen at least ten times. The chain recombines TRBV28 with TRBJ2-1; 8 nucleotides match TRBD2. The CDR3 is made up of 14 amino acids. Trimming removed 8 bases from V and 8 bases from J; junction bases left unmatched: 11. The germline CDR1 and CDR2 sequences are MDHEN and SYDVKM. As DNA, the CDR3 is TGTGCCAGCCTCCCAGCGGGAGCGAGAGATGAGCAGTTCTTC. As protein: CASLPAGARDEQFF.

This clonotype was seen ten or more times. The rearrangement uses TRBV7-3 and TRBJ2-1; maybe TRBD1 (5 bases). V shed 5 bases and J shed 5 bases, with 16 bases lying between them. CDR1 is SGHTA, CDR2 FQGTGA, per germline. This CDR3 is built from 15 residues. In DNA form, the CDR3 reads TGTGCCAGCAGCCCAGGCAGGCTGGGGCACAATGAGCAGTTCTTC. Translation gives CASSPGRLGHNEQFF.

This clonotype was seen a handful of times. The chain links TRBV16 to TRBJ1-2; maybe TRBD1 (5 bases). Germline values: CDR1 KGHSY, CDR2 FQNENV. There are 16 residues in the CDR3. V was clipped by 0 bases and J by 5 bases, with 16 bases between them. In DNA form, the CDR3 reads TGTGCCAGCAGCCAATCGGGGCTCAGTGGGACTTATGGCTACACCTTC. Its translation: CASSQSGLSGTYGYTF.

The rearrangement joins TRBV5-4 to TRBJ1-2; the D is unclear. The CDR3 is made up of 13 amino acids. Trimming cost V 4 bases and J 4 bases, with 11 bases left between them. Germline V gene sequence: CDR1 SGHNT, CDR2 YYREEE (reference sequence). CDR3 nucleotide sequence: TGTGCCAGCAGCCTGGACCAGGTCTATGGCTACACCTTC. Translation gives CASSLDQVYGYTF.

The V and J genes are TRBV14 and TRBJ2-7; TRBD2 aligns across 9 bases. This CDR3 has 16 amino acids. V lost 4 bases, J lost 3 bases, and 10 bases stayed unmatched. Germline loops: CDR1 SGHDN, CDR2 FVKESK. CDR3 DNA sequence: TGTGCCAGCAGCCGTCCGGGTAGCGGGAGCCTCTACGAGCAGTACTTC. It encodes CASSRPGSGSLYEQYF.

This clonotype was seen many times. This chain links TRBV7-8 with TRBJ2-5; 14 bases map to TRBD2. V shed 5 bases, J shed 5 bases, and the junction held 7 bases outside the gene matches. Germline CDR1 reads SGHVS; CDR2 reads FQNEAQ. The CDR3 loop spans 16 amino acids. CDR3 coding DNA: TGTGCCAGCAGCACCTGGACTAGCGGGGGGCGGGAGACCCAGTACTTC. This translates into CASSTWTSGGRETQYF.